The text below deals with one TCR beta chain. The assay was immunoSEQ multiplex PCR, and TCRdb's table has in-frame clones only and misses some. This sample yields roughly 300,000 clones, of which just over 85% are seen a single time; less than 11% belongs to the top ten. This entry belongs to a study of blood T cell repertoires in COVID-19. Study-level information: Sources were T cells, B-cell-depleted T cells, or PBMCs; the material itself was cDNA or gDNA.

This CDR3 is built from 13 residues. The germline V gene has CDR1 MDHEN and CDR2 SYDVKM. V was shortened by 6 bases and J by 8 bases, with 13 bases between the two germline ends. Cohort 3 recovery required two negative PCRs, clearance, or symptom resolution. This TCR was sampled from a woman aged 18-30 years who had recovered from COVID-19. Sample: PBMCs or T cells enriched from blood (not recorded which). V usage is TRBV28 and J usage is TRBJ1-4; D call uncertain. The CDR3 DNA reads TGTGCCAGCAGGGAGGGAGGCTCCGAAAAACTGTTTTTT. It yields the protein CASREGGSEKLFF.